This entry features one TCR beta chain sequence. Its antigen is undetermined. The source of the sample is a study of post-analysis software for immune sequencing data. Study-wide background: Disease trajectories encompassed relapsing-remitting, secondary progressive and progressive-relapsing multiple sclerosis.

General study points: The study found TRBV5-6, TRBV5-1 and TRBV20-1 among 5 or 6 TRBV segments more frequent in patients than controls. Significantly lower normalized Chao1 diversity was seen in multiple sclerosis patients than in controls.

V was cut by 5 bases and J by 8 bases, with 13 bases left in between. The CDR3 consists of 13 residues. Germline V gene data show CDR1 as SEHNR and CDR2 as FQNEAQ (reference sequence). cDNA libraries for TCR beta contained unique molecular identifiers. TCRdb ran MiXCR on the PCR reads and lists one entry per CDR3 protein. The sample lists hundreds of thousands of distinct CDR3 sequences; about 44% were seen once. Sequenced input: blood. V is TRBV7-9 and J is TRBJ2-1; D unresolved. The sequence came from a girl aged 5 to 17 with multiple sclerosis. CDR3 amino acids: CASSGPLGDEQFF. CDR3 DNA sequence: TGTGCCAGCAGCGGCCCCCTTGGAGATGAGCAGTTCTTC.